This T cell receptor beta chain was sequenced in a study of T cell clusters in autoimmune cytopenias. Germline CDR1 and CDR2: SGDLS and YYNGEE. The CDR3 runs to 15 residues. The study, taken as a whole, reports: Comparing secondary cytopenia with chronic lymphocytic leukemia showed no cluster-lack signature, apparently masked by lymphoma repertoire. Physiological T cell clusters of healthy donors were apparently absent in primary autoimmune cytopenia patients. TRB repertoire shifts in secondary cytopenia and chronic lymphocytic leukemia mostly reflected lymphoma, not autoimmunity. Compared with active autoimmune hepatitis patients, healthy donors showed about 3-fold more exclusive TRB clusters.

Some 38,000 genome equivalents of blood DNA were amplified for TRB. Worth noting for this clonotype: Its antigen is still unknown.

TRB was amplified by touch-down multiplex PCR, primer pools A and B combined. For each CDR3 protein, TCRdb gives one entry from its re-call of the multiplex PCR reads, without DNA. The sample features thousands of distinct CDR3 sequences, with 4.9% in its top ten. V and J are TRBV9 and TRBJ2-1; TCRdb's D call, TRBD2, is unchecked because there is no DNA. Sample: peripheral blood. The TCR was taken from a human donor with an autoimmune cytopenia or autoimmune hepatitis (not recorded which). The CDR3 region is CASSTLAGGLNEQFF.